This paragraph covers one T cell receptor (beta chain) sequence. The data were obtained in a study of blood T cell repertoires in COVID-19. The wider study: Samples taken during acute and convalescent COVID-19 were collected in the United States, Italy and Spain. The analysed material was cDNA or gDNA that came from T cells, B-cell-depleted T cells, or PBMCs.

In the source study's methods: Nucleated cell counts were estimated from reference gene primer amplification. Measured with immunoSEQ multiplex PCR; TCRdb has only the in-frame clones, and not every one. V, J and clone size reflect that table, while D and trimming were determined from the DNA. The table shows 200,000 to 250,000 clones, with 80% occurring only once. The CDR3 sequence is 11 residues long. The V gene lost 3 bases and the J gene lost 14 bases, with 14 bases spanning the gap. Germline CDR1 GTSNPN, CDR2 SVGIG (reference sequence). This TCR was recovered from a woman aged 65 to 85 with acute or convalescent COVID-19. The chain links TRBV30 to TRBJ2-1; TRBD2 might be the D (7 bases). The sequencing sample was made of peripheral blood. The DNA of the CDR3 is TGTGCCTGGAGCGCGGGGGCGTTGGAGTTCTTC. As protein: CAWSAGALEFF.